This TCR beta chain was found in a study of OX40 agonist ivuxolimab in advanced cancers. Study overall: Patients were given ivuxolimab, an antibody that agonizes OX40 (CD134). The mean age was roughly 60 years, ranging from roughly 23 to 80, with more than 70% of participants male.

General observations from the study: Doses of 0.1 to 3.0 mg/kg were accompanied by clonal expansion of CD4+ and CD8+ blood T cells by week 6. In general, CD8+ T cells held more expanded clones than CD4+ did, on average.

A remark on this clone: Its antigen is currently unknown.

The germline gives CDR1 LNHDA, CDR2 SQIVND (reference sequence). The J segment lost 6 bases and the V segment lost 5 bases, leaving 7 bases of the junction unmatched. This CDR3 spans 16 amino acids. The data were produced by immunoSEQ multiplex PCR, yet TCRdb's version contains in-frame clones alone and is incomplete. This table holds 65,000 to 90,000 clones, roughly 85% found once. Sequencing was performed on CD4+ or CD8+ T cells sorted from blood, taken in a trial of the OX40 agonist ivuxolimab. The chain recombines TRBV19 with TRBJ2-1, with 13 bases that match TRBD2. The TCR was taken from an adult with an advanced solid tumor such as melanoma, head and neck, liver or kidney cancer. In nucleotides, the CDR3 is TGTGCCAGTAGTTCCCAGGGACTAGCGGGGTTCAATGAGCAGTTCTTC. It encodes CASSSQGLAGFNEQFF.